The present T cell receptor beta chain was sequenced within a study of monozygotic twins with cystic fibrosis (TCRdb year 2021). About the full investigation: Barcoded libraries were prepared from 2.5 to 3.5 micrograms of fragmented DNA with roughly 16 PCR cycles. To gauge how much genetics shapes V and J gene usage, the researchers compared TCR beta repertoires both within and across 16 monozygotic twin pairs who have cystic fibrosis. Ten female and six male twin pairs, aged roughly 2.0 to 36.4 years (median about 10 years) and mostly children and adolescents, were included in the cohort. On the day blood was drawn, the twins' weight-for-height and FEVPerc (FEV1 disease centile) were ranked against those of the 1,060 cohort participants. Data for three of the twin pairs had been reported earlier in a different context.

In the case of this clone: The antigen it binds to is not known. There are no base qualities to consult, and no much larger clone falls within one base.

Broad study findings and their caveats: Monozygotic CF twin pairs shared significantly more nucleotide-identical clonotypes within each pair than unrelated CF individuals shared with one another (P = 0.000026, Mann-Whitney). The cohort was small, and the number of shared CDR3s showed no association with age, concordance or disease severity. V gene usage was most similar to the co-twin in 13 of 16 pairs, and J usage was most similar to the co-twin in 8 of 16 pairs, which suggests genetic constraints. Simpson clonality was found to be generally low (median roughly 0.009), suggesting a naive-dominated repertoire, although higher clonality was observed in the most severely affected patients.

Following the manufacturer's instructions, TCR beta CDR3 regions were amplified by multiplex PCR with the immunoSEQ immune profiling system. An Illumina NextSeq system was used for sequencing. In the original analysis: Sequence data were processed on the immunoSEQ Analyzer platform, and clonality was calculated as the square root of Simpson's index of productive rearrangements. Similarity in V and J usage was quantified by Jensen-Shannon distance, and CDR3 generation probabilities were calculated with OLGA. The immuneACCESS database (August 2020) and VDJdb (December 2020) were searched for shared CDR3 sequences. TCRdb obtained this table from immuneACCESS and retained in-frame rearrangements with V and J assigned. These tables miss some clones; where compared with another copy, unresolved V genes account for less than half of the shortfall, and the remainder is unexplained. Clonal size and the V and J genes are those of that table, whereas D and trimming came from the DNA. For this sample there are about 30,000 clones; approximately 90% appear just once. Around 0.56% of the sample is held by the ten biggest clonotypes.

The CDR1 and CDR2 encoded by the germline V gene (reference sequence) are LNHNV and YYDKDF. Including the terminal cysteine and phenylalanine, the CDR3 comprises 13 residues. The retained sequence is limited to the CDR3, 39 bases, with the frame set at the first base. A distance of 10 bases separates the germline ends of V and J, which lose 1 base and 7 bases respectively. The twin pairs came from the European Cystic Fibrosis Twin and Sibling Study Cohort, which recruited patients from 158 CF clinics across 14 European countries. Zygosity and CFTR genotype were verified in-house, and zygosity was tested by multiplex PCR of nine short tandem repeat loci. Peripheral blood was sampled from each twin, with clinical parameters recorded on the day of blood sampling. Phenol/chloroform extraction was used to isolate genomic DNA from peripheral blood cells, and the DNA was then kept in TE buffer at 4 degrees C.

The sequence joins TRBV15 to TRBJ1-2, with the D segment identity uncertain. The source material was blood. The sequence derives from a girl aged 2 to 10 with cystic fibrosis. The bases are TGTGCCACCAGCAGAGTGGGTTCGGGTGGCTACACCTTC. Its coded protein is CATSRVGSGGYTF.